These T cell receptor beta chains were read from a single sample in a study of cytomegalovirus exposure and HLA in healthy donors. Libraries were prepared by immunoSEQ multiplex PCR; TCRdb keeps only in-frame clonotypes and omits some of them. There are some 180,000 clones in the sample; 85% occur only once, and approximately 2.5% lies in the top ten. The source material was PBMCs. These receptor sequences come from a man in his thirties or forties in good health and CMV-seropositive. Each CDR3 is given with its conserved first and last residue. The order of the fields is D gene, V gene, clone size, J gene, CDR3 protein, CDR3 DNA. The D gene is left open where the match is weak. Some rows have no size entry. The others give once, few or many, or a class for an expanded clone.

>TRBD1|TRBV10-3|NA|TRBJ1-2
CAIRGTGKGYTF
TGTGCCATCAGGGGGACAGGGAAAGGCTACACCTTC
>NA|TRBV7-2|once|TRBJ1-2
CASSLSPEGGYTF
TGTGCCAGCAGTCTCAGCCCGGAGGGTGGCTACACCTTC
>NA|TRBV19|NA|TRBJ1-5
CASKWLGGSNQPQHF
TGTGCCAGTAAGTGGTTGGGGGGTAGCAATCAGCCCCAGCATTTT
>NA|TRBV6-1|NA|TRBJ2-2
CASSALQGAGELFF
TGTGCCAGCAGTGCTTTACAGGGAGCCGGGGAGCTGTTTTTT
>NA|TRBV15|NA|TRBJ1-5
CATSRDWTAPSNQPQHF
TGTGCCACCAGCAGAGATTGGACAGCCCCGAGCAATCAGCCCCAGCATTTT
>NA|TRBV19|once|TRBJ1-5
CASSIGFGTNQPQHF
TGTGCCAGTAGTATTGGGTTCGGGACTAATCAGCCCCAGCATTTT
>TRBD2|TRBV11-2|NA|TRBJ2-1
CASCSSGRGYNEQFF
TGTGCCAGCTGCTCGAGCGGGAGGGGGTACAATGAGCAGTTCTTC
>NA|TRBV25-1|NA|TRBJ1-1
CASSPLPGKGTEAFF
TGTGCCAGCAGTCCTCTCCCAGGGAAAGGTACTGAAGCTTTCTTT
>TRBD1|TRBV19|NA|TRBJ1-5
CASSGTGGGQPQHF
TGTGCCAGTAGTGGAACAGGGGGCGGGCAGCCCCAGCATTTT
>NA|TRBV4-2|NA|TRBJ1-2
CASSQEPSGYTF
TGTGCCAGCAGCCAAGAACCGAGTGGCTACACCTTC
>NA|TRBV10-3|NA|TRBJ1-2
CAISPTLANYGYTF
TGTGCCATCAGCCCGACTTTAGCTAACTATGGCTACACCTTC
>TRBD1|TRBV19|few|TRBJ1-4
CASSHPGQGYANEKLFF
TGTGCCAGTAGTCACCCGGGACAGGGGTATGCTAATGAAAAACTGTTTTTT
>TRBD2|TRBV4-3|NA|TRBJ2-3
CASSREAGEGDTQYF
TGCGCCAGCAGCCGGGAGGCGGGAGAGGGGGATACGCAGTATTTT
>NA|TRBV11-3|NA|TRBJ2-1
CASSLGGGRRNEQFF
TGTGCCAGCAGCTTGGGGGGAGGACGTCGCAATGAGCAGTTCTTC
>NA|TRBV18|NA|TRBJ1-1
CASSPSVMNTEAFF
TGTGCCAGCTCGCCATCAGTTATGAACACTGAAGCTTTCTTT
>NA|TRBV27|NA|TRBJ1-2
CASSSGRVGGYTF
TGTGCCAGCAGTTCGGGCAGGGTGGGAGGCTACACCTTC
>NA|TRBV30|NA|TRBJ2-7
CAWSDQPTGKNYEQYF
TGTGCCTGGAGTGACCAGCCCACAGGAAAAAACTACGAGCAGTACTTC
>NA|TRBV5-1|once|TRBJ2-5
CASSFSDVETQYF
TGCGCCAGCAGTTTTAGCGACGTGGAGACCCAGTACTTC
>NA|TRBV5-7|NA|TRBJ1-5
CASSLVGPGRKIKAQHF
TGTGCCAGCAGCTTAGTTGGTCCCGGCAGGAAGATCAAAGCCCAGCATTTT
>TRBD2|TRBV11-2|NA|TRBJ2-1
CASSLDIRLAVPYNEQFF
TGTGCCAGCAGCTTAGATATTAGACTAGCAGTTCCCTACAATGAGCAGTTCTTC
>TRBD2|TRBV15|NA|TRBJ2-1
CATSTLAEDNEQFF
TGTGCCACCAGCACACTAGCGGAGGACAATGAGCAGTTCTTC
>TRBD1|TRBV19|NA|TRBJ1-2
CASSEVTGGPGYTF
TGTGCCAGTAGCGAGGTGACAGGGGGCCCTGGCTACACCTTC
>NA|TRBV7-9|NA|TRBJ2-2
CASSLARTGELFF
TGTGCCAGCAGCTTAGCGAGAACCGGGGAGCTGTTTTTT
>NA|TRBV11-3|NA|TRBJ2-4
CASSPLGGAKNIQYF
TGTGCCAGCAGCCCCCTCGGGGGAGCCAAAAACATTCAGTACTTC
>TRBD1|TRBV4-3|NA|TRBJ1-1
CASSQDRLTGRIPLAIPFF
TGCGCCAGCAGCCAAGACCGATTGACAGGGAGGATACCGCTGGCGATACCTTTCTTT
>TRBD1|TRBV7-8|NA|TRBJ1-1
CASSETGIRNTEAFF
TGTGCCAGCAGCGAGACAGGGATCCGGAACACTGAAGCTTTCTTT
>TRBD1|TRBV7-6|NA|TRBJ2-7
CASSLSGTGGYEQYF
TGTGCCAGCAGCTTATCAGGGACAGGGGGCTACGAGCAGTACTTC
>NA|TRBV7-9|NA|TRBJ2-7
CASSLKYEQYF
TGTGCCAGCAGCTTAAAATACGAGCAGTACTTC
>NA|TRBV6-5|few|TRBJ2-3
CASSKTGTTDTQYF
TGTGCCAGCAGCAAAACCGGGACTACAGATACGCAGTATTTT
>TRBD2|TRBV7-3|NA|TRBJ2-1
CASSLRSPTSGKYNEQFF
TGTGCCAGCAGCTTAAGGTCCCCGACTAGCGGGAAGTACAATGAGCAGTTCTTC
>NA|TRBV18|NA|TRBJ2-5
CASSAGQQETQYF
TGTGCCAGCTCAGCGGGACAGCAAGAGACCCAGTACTTC
>NA|TRBV11-2|NA|TRBJ2-3
CASSLVVAEGTDTQYF
TGTGCCAGCAGCTTAGTTGTTGCGGAGGGCACAGATACGCAGTATTTT
>NA|TRBV6-5|NA|TRBJ1-1
CASSLQISTEAFF
TGTGCCAGCAGTCTCCAGATTTCAACTGAAGCTTTCTTT
>NA|TRBV7-9|NA|TRBJ2-7
CASSLGWQTDYEQYF
TGTGCCAGCAGCTTAGGGTGGCAGACAGACTACGAGCAGTACTTC
>NA|TRBV30|NA|TRBJ1-5
CAWGPTGRNQPQHF
TGTGCCTGGGGGCCTACAGGGCGCAATCAGCCCCAGCATTTT
>TRBD1|TRBV7-9|NA|TRBJ1-1
CASTQTGGGVNTEAFF
TGTGCCAGCACCCAGACAGGGGGCGGTGTTAACACTGAAGCTTTCTTT
>NA|TRBV6-1|NA|TRBJ2-7
CASSEVGGSQGNEQYF
TGTGCCAGCAGTGAAGTAGGAGGCTCACAGGGTAACGAGCAGTACTTC
>NA|TRBV6-1|few|TRBJ1-3
CASSEPRDYGNTIYF
TGTGCCAGCAGTGAACCCAGGGACTATGGAAACACCATATATTTT
>NA|TRBV7-6|NA|TRBJ2-3
CASSLTRDTQYF
TGTGCCAGCAGCTTAACCAGAGATACGCAGTATTTT
>NA|TRBV6-5|few|TRBJ1-1
CASSSKAAEAFF
TGTGCCAGCAGTTCGAAAGCCGCTGAAGCTTTCTTT
>TRBD1|TRBV5-1|NA|TRBJ2-2
CASSLATGGPGELFF
TGCGCCAGCAGCTTGGCGACAGGGGGGCCCGGGGAGCTGTTTTTT
>TRBD2|TRBV19|NA|TRBJ2-3
CASSIGGTDTQYF
TGTGCCAGTAGTATCGGGGGGACAGATACGCAGTATTTT
>TRBD2|TRBV6-5|few|TRBJ2-3
CASRSSGGDTDTQYF
TGTGCCAGCAGGAGTAGCGGGGGGGACACAGATACGCAGTATTTT
>TRBD1|TRBV28|NA|TRBJ1-1
CATEPGQGNTEAFF
TGTGCCACCGAACCGGGACAGGGGAACACTGAAGCTTTCTTT
>NA|TRBV9|NA|TRBJ2-7
CASSQGITAYEQYF
TGTGCCAGCAGCCAAGGAATCACAGCTTACGAGCAGTACTTC
>NA|TRBV2|NA|TRBJ1-4
CASRPMNSGKATNEKLFF
TGTGCCAGCAGGCCCATGAACTCAGGGAAGGCAACTAATGAAAAACTGTTTTTT
>NA|TRBV6-1|NA|TRBJ2-1
CASSEKEGEGNEQFF
TGTGCCAGCAGTGAAAAAGAGGGTGAGGGCAATGAGCAGTTCTTC
>TRBD2|TRBV29-1|NA|TRBJ2-1
CSVEEGTSGTYNEQFF
TGCAGCGTTGAAGAGGGGACTAGCGGAACCTACAATGAGCAGTTCTTC
>TRBD2|TRBV7-2|NA|TRBJ2-2
CASSPSGTNTGELFF
TGTGCCAGCAGCCCTAGCGGGACTAACACCGGGGAGCTGTTTTTT
>TRBD2|TRBV6-6|NA|TRBJ2-3
CASRVGLAGNTDTQYF
TGTGCCAGCAGGGTAGGACTAGCGGGAAACACAGATACGCAGTATTTT
>TRBD2|TRBV19|NA|TRBJ2-1
CASSMRWTSGSFSNEQFF
TGTGCCAGTAGTATGAGGTGGACTAGCGGGAGCTTTAGCAATGAGCAGTTCTTC
>NA|TRBV4-2|NA|TRBJ1-2
CASSQAGHTITNYGYTF
TGTGCCAGCAGCCAAGCGGGACACACCATTACTAACTATGGCTACACCTTC
>NA|TRBV7-9|NA|TRBJ1-3
CASSLGGPSGHF
TGTGCCAGCAGCTTAGGGGGGCCTTCTGGGCATTTT
>NA|TRBV6-5|NA|TRBJ1-2
CASRTGFANYGYTF
TGTGCCAGCAGGACAGGTTTCGCTAACTATGGCTACACCTTC
>TRBD1|TRBV11-3|NA|TRBJ2-7
CASSFRDRAYEQYF
TGTGCCAGCAGCTTCCGGGACAGGGCTTACGAGCAGTACTTC
>NA|TRBV5-1|NA|TRBJ2-3
CASSLGAGYTDTQYF
TGCGCCAGCAGCTTGGGGGCAGGGTACACCGATACGCAGTATTTT
>TRBD2|TRBV7-9|NA|TRBJ2-3
CASSTGTSSDTQYF
TGTGCCAGCAGCACGGGGACTAGTTCAGATACGCAGTATTTT
>NA|TRBV19|once|TRBJ1-6
CASSYKFQGHNSPLHF
TGTGCCAGTAGTTACAAGTTCCAGGGGCATAATTCACCCCTCCACTTT
>NA|TRBV9|NA|TRBJ2-1
CASSVGRITTEQFF
TGTGCCAGCAGCGTAGGGAGGATAACTACCGAGCAGTTCTTC